The next 8 T cell receptor beta chains were all read from a single sample in a study of metastatic and nonmetastatic thyroid tumors. TCRdb re-called clones via MiXCR from the PCR reads. The repertoire holds some 20,000 clones, with 9.5% to 12% as singletons. None of the patients had undergone any treatment ahead of thyroid surgery. The sequencing input was blood. These receptors all come from a female donor with papillary thyroid cancer or a benign thyroid nodule (not recorded which). Some clones in this sample may be carry-over from other donors' samples.

This clone was observed at least ten times. The gene calls are TRBV7-9 and TRBJ2-7; D is possibly TRBD2 (5 bases). V was pared by 2 bases and J by 9 bases, with 8 bases between. Germline V gene data show CDR1 as SEHNR and CDR2 as FQNEAQ (reference sequence). The CDR3 consists of 11 residues. The CDR3 nucleotides are TGTGCCAGCAGCTTATATCGGGGGCAGTACTTC. Encoded protein: CASSLYRGQYF.

The V gene is TRBV19, the J gene TRBJ2-3; a possible D gene is TRBD2 (6 bases). Germline assignment: CDR1 LNHDA and CDR2 SQIVND (reference sequence). V lost 5 bases to trimming and J lost 7 bases, with 16 bases between them. The CDR3 sequence is 14 residues long. CDR3 residues: CASSPTVAEYTQYF. Written as DNA, the CDR3 is TGTGCCAGTAGTCCTACTGTAGCGGAATATACGCAGTATTTT.

This clone has ten or more counts. The chain carries TRBV3-1 and TRBJ1-4, with TRBD1 identical over 9 bases. Germline V gene lookup returns CDR1 LGHDT and CDR2 YNNKEL (reference sequence). V shed 4 bases and J 8 bases; nucleotides not matched to a gene: 5. This CDR3 has 14 residues. The CDR3 region is CASSPQGAGEKLFF. In nucleotides, the CDR3 is TGTGCCAGCAGCCCACAGGGGGCGGGGGAAAAACTGTTTTTT.

Many counts were recorded for this clone. The chain couples TRBV5-1 to TRBJ2-7; the match to TRBD1 covers 9 bases. The CDR3 covers 15 residues. Trimming removed 4 bases from V and 3 bases from J; junction bases left unmatched: 8. From germline, CDR1 is SGHRS and CDR2 YFSETQ. This chain's CDR3 is CASSPTDRGSYEQYF. The CDR3 DNA follows: TGCGCCAGCAGCCCTACGGACAGGGGAAGCTACGAGCAGTACTTC. Full variable domain (remainder filled in from reference TRBV5-1 and TRBJ2-7): KAGVTQTPRYLIKTRGQQVTLSCSPISGHRSVSWYQQTPGQGLQFLFEYFSETQRNKGNFPGRFSGRQFSNSRSEMNVSTLELGDSALYLCASSPTDRGSYEQYFGPGTRLTVT.

The chain recombines TRBV15 with TRBJ2-2, with D maybe TRBD2 (5 bases). The V gene's germline CDR1 is LNHNV and CDR2 YYDKDF (reference sequence). V dropped 0 bases and J dropped 5 bases, with 28 bases sitting between them. The CDR3 has 21 residues. CDR3 loop: CATSRERDGPSSPEKTGELFF. The CDR3, as DNA: TGTGCCACCAGCAGAGAGAGGGATGGACCGTCAAGCCCGGAAAAGACCGGGGAGCTGTTTTTT.

V usage is TRBV19 and J usage is TRBJ2-3, with D unclear. This CDR3 region has 16 residues. CDR1 is LNHDA, CDR2 SQIVND, per germline (reference sequence). V was cut by 2 bases and J by 4 bases, with 16 bases left in between. CDR3 in amino acids: CASSIRASIGADTQYF. The CDR3 bases are TGTGCCAGTAGTATACGGGCGTCCATCGGCGCAGATACGCAGTATTTT.

This clone was seen a handful of times. The chain couples TRBV5-1 to TRBJ1-1; 8 bases align to TRBD1. The germline gives CDR1 SGHRS, CDR2 YFSETQ. Trimming cost V 3 bases and J 5 bases; bases outside gene matches: 9. The CDR3 runs to 15 residues. CDR3 protein: CASSSPGQARTEAFF. The CDR3 region has the DNA TGCGCCAGCAGCTCGCCGGGACAGGCGAGGACTGAAGCTTTCTTT.

This clone was detected ten times or more. V and J are TRBV7-2 and TRBJ2-2, with 9 bases identical to TRBD1. Per germline, CDR1 SGHTA and CDR2 FQGNSA. The junction had 7 bases not matched to a gene; V was cut back by 5 bases and J by 0 bases. The CDR3 runs 17 residues. CDR3 nucleotides: TGTGCCAGCAGCGTCCATACAGGGGGCGCGAACACCGGGGAGCTGTTTTTT. This sequence encodes CASSVHTGGANTGELFF.